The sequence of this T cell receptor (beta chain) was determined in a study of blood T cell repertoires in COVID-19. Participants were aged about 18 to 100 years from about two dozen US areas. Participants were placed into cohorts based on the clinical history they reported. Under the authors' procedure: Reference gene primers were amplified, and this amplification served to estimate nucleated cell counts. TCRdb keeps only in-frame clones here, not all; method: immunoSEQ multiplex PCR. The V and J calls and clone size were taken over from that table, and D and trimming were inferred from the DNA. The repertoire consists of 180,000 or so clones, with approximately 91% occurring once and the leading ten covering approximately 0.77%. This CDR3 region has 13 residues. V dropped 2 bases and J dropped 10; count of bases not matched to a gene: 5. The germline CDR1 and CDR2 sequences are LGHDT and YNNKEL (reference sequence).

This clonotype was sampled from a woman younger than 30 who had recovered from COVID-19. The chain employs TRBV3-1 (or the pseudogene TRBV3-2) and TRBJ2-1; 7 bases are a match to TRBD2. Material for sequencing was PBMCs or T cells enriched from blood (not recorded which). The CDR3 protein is CASSQMLAAEQFF. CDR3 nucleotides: TGTGCCAGCAGCCAAATGCTAGCGGCAGAGCAGTTCTTC.